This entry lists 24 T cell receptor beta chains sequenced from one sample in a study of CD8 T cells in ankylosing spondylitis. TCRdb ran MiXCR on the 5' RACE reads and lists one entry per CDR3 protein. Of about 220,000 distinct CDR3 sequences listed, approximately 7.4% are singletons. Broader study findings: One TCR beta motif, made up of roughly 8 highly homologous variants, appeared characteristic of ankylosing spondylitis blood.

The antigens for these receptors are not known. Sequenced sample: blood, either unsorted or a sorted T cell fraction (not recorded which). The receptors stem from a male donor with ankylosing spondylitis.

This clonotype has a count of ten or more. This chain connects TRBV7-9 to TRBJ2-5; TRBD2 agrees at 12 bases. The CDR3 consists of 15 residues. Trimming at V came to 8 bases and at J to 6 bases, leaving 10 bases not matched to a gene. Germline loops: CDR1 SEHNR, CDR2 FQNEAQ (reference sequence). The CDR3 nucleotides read TGTGCCAGCGGGAGACTAGCGGGAGTTTGGAAGACCCAGTACTTC. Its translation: CASGRLAGVWKTQYF. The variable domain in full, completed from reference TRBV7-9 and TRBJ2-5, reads DTGVSQNPRHKITKRGQNVTFRCDPISEHNRLYWYRQTLGQGPEFLTYFQNEAQLEKSRLLSDRFSAERPKGSFSTLEIQRTEQGDSAMYLCASGRLAGVWKTQYFGPGTRLLVL.

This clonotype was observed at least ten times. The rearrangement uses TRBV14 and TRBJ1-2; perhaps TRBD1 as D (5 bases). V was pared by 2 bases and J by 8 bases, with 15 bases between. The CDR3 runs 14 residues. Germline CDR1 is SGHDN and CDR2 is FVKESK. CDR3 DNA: TGTGCCAGCAGCCAATACGGGGCCCCCCGCGGCTACACCTTC. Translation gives CASSQYGAPRGYTF.

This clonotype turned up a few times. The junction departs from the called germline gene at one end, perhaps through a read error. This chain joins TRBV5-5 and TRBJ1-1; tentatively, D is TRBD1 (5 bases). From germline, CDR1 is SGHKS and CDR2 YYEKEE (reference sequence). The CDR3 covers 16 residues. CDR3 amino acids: CASSFLETEPNTEVFF. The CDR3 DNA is TGTGCCAGCAGCTTCCTCGAGACAGAACCTAACACTGAAGTTTTCTTT.

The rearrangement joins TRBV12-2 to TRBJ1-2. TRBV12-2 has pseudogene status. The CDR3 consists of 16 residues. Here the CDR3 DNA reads TGTGCAAGTCGCCCCGCCGGGGGTAAGGGTCTAGATGGCTACACCTTC. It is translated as CASRPAGGKGLDGYTF.

The CDR3 loop reads CSARNMAGGVGQHF. DNA of the CDR3: TGCAGTGCTAGAAATATGGCCGGGGGCGTTGGGCAGCATTTT. The genes are TRBV20-1 and TRBJ1-5; weak D call: TRBD1 (6 bases). Germline CDR1 and CDR2: DFQATT and SNEGSKA (reference sequence). This CDR3 is 14 amino acids long. Trimming took 2 bases from V and 13 from J, leaving 21 bases between them.

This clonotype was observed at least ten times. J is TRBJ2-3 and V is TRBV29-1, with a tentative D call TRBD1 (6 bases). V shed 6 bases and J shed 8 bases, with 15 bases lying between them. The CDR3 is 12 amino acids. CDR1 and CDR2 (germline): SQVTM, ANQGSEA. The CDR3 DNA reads TGCAGCGTACGTGGGGGCGACGGTACGCAGTATTTT. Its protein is CSVRGGDGTQYF.

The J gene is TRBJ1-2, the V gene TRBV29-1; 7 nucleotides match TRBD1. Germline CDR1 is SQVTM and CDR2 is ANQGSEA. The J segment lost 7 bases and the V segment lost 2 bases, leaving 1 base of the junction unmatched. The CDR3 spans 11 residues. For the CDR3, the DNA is TGCAGCGTTGAATACAGGGGTGGCTACACCTTC. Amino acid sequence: CSVEYRGGYTF. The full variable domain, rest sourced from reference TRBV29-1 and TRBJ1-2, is SAVISQKPSRDICQRGTSLTIQCQVDSQVTMMFWYRQQPGQSLTLIATANQGSEATYESGFVIDKFPISRPNLTFSTLTVSNMSPEDSSIYLCSVEYRGGYTFGSGTRLTVV.

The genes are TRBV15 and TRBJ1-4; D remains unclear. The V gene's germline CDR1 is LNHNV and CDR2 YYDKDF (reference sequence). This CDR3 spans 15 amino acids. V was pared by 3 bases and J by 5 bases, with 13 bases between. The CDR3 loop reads CATSRGEELNEKLFF. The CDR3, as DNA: TGTGCCACCAGCAGGGGCGAGGAGCTAAATGAAAAACTGTTTTTT. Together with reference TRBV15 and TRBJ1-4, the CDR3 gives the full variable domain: DAMVIQNPRYQVTQFGKPVTLSCSQTLNHNVMYWYQQKSSQAPKLLFHYYDKDFNNEADTPDNFQSRRPNTSFCFLDIRSPGLGDTAMYLCATSRGEELNEKLFFGSGTQLSVL.

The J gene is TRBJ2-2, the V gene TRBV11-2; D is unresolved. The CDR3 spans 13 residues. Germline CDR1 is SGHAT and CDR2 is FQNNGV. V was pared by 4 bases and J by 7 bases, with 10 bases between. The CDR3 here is CASSYGLHGELFF. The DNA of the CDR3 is TGTGCCAGCAGCTACGGCCTTCACGGGGAGCTGTTTTTT.

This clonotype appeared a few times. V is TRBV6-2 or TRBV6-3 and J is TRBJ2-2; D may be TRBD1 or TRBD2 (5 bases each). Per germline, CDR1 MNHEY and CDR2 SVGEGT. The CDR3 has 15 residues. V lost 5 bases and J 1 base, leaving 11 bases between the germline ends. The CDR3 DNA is TGTGCCAGCAGTAACCTGAGGGGGAACACCGGGGAGCTGTTTTTT. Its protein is CASSNLRGNTGELFF.

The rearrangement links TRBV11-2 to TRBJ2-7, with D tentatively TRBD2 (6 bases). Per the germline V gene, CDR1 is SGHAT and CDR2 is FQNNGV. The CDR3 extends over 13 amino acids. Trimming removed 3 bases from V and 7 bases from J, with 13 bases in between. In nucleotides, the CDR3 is TGTGCCAGCAGCTTCTCTCAGGCGGGGGAGCAGTACTTC. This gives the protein CASSFSQAGEQYF.

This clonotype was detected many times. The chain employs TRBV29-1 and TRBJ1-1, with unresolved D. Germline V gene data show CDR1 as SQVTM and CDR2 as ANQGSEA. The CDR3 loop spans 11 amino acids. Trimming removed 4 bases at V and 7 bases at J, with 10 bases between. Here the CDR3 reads CSVGMGNEAFF. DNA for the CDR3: TGCAGCGTTGGGATGGGAAATGAAGCTTTCTTT. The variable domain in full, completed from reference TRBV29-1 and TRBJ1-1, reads SAVISQKPSRDICQRGTSLTIQCQVDSQVTMMFWYRQQPGQSLTLIATANQGSEATYESGFVIDKFPISRPNLTFSTLTVSNMSPEDSSIYLCSVGMGNEAFFGQGTRLTVV.

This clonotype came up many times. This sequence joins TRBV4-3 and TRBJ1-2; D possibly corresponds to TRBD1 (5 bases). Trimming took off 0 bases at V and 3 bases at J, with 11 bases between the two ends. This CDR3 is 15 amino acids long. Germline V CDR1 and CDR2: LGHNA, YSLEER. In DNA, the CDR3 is TGCGCCAGCAGCCAAGACAGGGAAGGGGACTATGGCTACACCTTC. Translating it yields CASSQDREGDYGYTF.

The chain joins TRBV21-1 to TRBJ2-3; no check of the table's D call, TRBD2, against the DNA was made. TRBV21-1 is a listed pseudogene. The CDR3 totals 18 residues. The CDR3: CASTTQRRSGGDGDTQYF. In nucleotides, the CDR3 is TGTGCCAGCACGACCCAAAGAAGAAGCGGGGGGGATGGGGATACGCAGTATTTT.

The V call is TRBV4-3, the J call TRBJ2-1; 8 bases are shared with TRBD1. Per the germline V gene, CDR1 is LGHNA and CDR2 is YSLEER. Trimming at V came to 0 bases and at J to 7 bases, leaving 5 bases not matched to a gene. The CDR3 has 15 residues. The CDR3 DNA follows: TGCGCCAGCAGCCAAGACAGGGGGCGTTATAATGAGCAGTTCTTC. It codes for CASSQDRGRYNEQFF.

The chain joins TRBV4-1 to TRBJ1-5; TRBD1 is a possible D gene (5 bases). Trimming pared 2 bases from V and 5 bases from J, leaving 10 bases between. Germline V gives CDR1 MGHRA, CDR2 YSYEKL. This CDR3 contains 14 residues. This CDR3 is CASSQQGSHQPQHF. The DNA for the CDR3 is TGCGCCAGCAGCCAACAGGGATCACATCAGCCCCAGCATTTT.

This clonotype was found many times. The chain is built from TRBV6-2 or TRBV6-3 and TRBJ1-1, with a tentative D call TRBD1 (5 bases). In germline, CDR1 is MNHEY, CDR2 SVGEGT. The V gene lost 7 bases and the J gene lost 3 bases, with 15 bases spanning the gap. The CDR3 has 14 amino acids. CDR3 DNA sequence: TGTGCCAGCACCGACATTTGGGGGGACACTGAAGCTTTCTTT. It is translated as CASTDIWGDTEAFF.

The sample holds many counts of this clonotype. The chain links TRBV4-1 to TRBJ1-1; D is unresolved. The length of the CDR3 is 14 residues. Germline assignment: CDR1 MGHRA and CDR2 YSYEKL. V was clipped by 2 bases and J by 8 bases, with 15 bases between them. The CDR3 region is CASSQNPGPWEAFF. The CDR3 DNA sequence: TGCGCCAGCAGCCAAAACCCCGGGCCCTGGGAAGCTTTCTTT.

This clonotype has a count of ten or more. CDR3 bases: TGTGCCAGTAGTAGTAGGGTCGGCGGACTTGAAGCTTTCTTT. It is translated as CASSSRVGGLEAFF. The chain recombines TRBV19 with TRBJ1-1; no definite D call. The CDR3 totals 14 residues. Germline CDR1 LNHDA, CDR2 SQIVND (reference sequence). V lost 4 bases, J lost 7 bases, and 16 bases lay in between.

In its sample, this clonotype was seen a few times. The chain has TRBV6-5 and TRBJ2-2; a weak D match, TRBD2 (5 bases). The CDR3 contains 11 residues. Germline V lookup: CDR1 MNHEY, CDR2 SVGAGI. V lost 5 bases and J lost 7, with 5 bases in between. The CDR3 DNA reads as TGTGCCAGCAGTGAGGGCGGGGAGCTGTTTTTT. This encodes CASSEGGELFF.

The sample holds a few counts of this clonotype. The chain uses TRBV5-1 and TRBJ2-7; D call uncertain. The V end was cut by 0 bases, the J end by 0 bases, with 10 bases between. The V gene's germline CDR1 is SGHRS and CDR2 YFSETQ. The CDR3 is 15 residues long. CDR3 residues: CASSLGLDPSYEQYF. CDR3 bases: TGCGCCAGCAGCTTGGGTCTGGACCCCTCCTACGAGCAGTACTTC.

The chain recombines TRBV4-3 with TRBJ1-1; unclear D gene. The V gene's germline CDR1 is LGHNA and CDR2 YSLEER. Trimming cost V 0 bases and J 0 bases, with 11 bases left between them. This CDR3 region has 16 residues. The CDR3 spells CASSQEPPIMNTEAFF. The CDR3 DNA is TGCGCCAGCAGCCAAGAACCCCCGATAATGAACACTGAAGCTTTCTTT.

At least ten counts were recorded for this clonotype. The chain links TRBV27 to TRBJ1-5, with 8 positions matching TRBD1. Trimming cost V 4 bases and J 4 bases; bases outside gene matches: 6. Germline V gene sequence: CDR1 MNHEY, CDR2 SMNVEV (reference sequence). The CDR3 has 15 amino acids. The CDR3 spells CASSSQTGANQPQHF. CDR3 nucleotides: TGTGCCAGCAGTTCCCAGACAGGGGCAAATCAGCCCCAGCATTTT.

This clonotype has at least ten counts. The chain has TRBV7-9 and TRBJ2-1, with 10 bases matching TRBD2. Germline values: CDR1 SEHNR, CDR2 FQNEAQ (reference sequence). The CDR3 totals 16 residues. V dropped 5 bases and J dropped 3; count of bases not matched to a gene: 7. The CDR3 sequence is CASSQPVAGGYNEQFF. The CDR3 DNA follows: TGTGCCAGCAGCCAACCAGTAGCGGGGGGCTACAATGAGCAGTTCTTC.